The following is a T cell receptor beta chain sequence with its context. The CDR3 end shows no conserved phenylalanine or tryptophan, and so a read error is likely. The data belong to a study of tumor and adjacent non-tumor tissue in lung cancer. At the level of the study: Histology: under 15 adenocarcinoma, a couple of squamous cell carcinoma, 1 small cell lung cancer.

Looked up from germline, CDR1 is MDHEN and CDR2 is SYDVKM. The CDR3 sequence is 15 residues long. Three rounds of nested PCR, following a modified ARM-PCR protocol, produced the TCRbeta library. TCRdb analysed the multiplex PCR reads with MiXCR anew, one entry per CDR3 protein. The sample lists approximately 120,000 distinct CDR3 sequences; under 65% were seen once. This sample's RNA came from whole unsorted tissue. The normal lung tissue was taken more than 3 cm from the tumor edge. This receptor was obtained from a man in his 60s with non-small cell lung cancer. The material sequenced was distant non-tumor lung tissue. The rearrangement uses TRBV28 and TRBJ2-7, with 9 bases fitting TRBD1. CDR3 sequence: CARSYRDRETYEQYL. The CDR3 bases are TGTGCCAGGAGTTACCGGGACAGGGAAACCTACGAGCAGTACCTC.